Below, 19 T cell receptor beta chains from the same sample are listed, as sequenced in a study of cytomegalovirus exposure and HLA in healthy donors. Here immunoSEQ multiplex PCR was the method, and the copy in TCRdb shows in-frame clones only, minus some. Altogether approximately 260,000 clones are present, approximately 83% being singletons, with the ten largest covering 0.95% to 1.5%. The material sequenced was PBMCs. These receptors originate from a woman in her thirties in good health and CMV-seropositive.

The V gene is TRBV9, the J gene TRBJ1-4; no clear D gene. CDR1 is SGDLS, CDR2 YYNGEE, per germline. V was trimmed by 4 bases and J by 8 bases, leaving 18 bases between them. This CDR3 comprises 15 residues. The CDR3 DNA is TGTGCCAGCAGCCCCCCGGAGGGAGCAGGAGAAAAACTGTTTTTT. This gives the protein CASSPPEGAGEKLFF.

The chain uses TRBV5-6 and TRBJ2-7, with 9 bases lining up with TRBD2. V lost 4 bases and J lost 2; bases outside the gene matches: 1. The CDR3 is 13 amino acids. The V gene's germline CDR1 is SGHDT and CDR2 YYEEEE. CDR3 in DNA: TGTGCCAGCAGCCTAGCGGGGACCTACGAGCAGTACTTC. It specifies CASSLAGTYEQYF. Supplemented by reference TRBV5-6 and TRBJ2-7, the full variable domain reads DAGVTQSPTHLIKTRGQQVTLRCSPKSGHDTVSWYQQALGQGPQFIFQYYEEEERQRGNFPDRFSGHQFPNYSSELNVNALLLGDSALYLCASSLAGTYEQYFGPGTRLTVT.

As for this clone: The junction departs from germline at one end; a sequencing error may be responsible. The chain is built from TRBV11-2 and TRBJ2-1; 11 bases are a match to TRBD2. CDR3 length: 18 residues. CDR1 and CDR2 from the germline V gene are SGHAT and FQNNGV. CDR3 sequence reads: CASSPGWTSGPTYSEQFF. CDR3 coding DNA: TGTGCCAGCAGCCCCGGATGGACTAGCGGGCCCACCTACAGTGAGCAGTTCTTC.

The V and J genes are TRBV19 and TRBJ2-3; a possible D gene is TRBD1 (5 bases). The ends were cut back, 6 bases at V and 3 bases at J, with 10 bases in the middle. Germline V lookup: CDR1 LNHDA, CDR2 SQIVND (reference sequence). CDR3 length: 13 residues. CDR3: CASRRTRTDTQYF. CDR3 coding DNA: TGTGCCAGTAGGCGGACACGGACAGATACGCAGTATTTT.

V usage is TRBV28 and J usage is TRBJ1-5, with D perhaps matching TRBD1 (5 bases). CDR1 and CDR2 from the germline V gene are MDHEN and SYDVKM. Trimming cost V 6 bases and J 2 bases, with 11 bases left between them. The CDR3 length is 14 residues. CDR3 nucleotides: TGTGCCAGCAGAAGGGTGACAGGCAATCAGCCCCAGCATTTT. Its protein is CASRRVTGNQPQHF.

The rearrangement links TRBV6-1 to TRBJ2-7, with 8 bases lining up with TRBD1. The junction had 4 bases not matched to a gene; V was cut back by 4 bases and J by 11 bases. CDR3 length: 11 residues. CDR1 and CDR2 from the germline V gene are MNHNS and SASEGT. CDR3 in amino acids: CASSVMDREYF. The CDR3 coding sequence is TGTGCCAGCAGTGTGATGGACAGGGAGTACTTC.

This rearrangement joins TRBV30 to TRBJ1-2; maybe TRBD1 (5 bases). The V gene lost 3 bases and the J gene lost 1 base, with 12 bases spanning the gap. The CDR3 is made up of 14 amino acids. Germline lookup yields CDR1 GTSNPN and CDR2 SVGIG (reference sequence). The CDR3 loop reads CAWRNRQLNYGYTF. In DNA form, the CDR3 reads TGTGCCTGGAGGAATCGACAGCTTAACTATGGCTACACCTTC.

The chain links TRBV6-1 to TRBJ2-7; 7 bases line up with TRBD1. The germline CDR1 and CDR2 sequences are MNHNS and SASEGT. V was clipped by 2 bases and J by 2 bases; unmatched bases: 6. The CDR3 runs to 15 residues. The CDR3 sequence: CASSESVGGPYEQYF. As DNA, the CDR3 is TGTGCCAGCAGTGAAAGTGTAGGGGGCCCCTACGAGCAGTACTTC.

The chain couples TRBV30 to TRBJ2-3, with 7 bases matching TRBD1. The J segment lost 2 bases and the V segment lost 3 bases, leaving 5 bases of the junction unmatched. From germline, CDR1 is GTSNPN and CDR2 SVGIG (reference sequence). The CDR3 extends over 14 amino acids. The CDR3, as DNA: TGTGCCTGGAGGAAGACAGGGACCACAGATACGCAGTATTTT. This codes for CAWRKTGTTDTQYF.

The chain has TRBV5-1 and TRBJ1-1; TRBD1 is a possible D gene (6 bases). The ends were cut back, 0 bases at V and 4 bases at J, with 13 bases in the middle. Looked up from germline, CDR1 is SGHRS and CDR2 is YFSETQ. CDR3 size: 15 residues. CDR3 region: CASSLEGGGGTEAFF. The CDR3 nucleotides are TGCGCCAGCAGCTTGGAAGGCGGGGGCGGCACTGAAGCTTTCTTT.

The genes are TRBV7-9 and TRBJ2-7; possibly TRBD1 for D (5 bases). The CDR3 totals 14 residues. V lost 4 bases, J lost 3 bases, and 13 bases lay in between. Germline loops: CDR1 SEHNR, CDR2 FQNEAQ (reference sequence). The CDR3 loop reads CASSSGWGSYEQYF. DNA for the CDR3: TGTGCCAGCAGCTCAGGGTGGGGCAGCTACGAGCAGTACTTC.

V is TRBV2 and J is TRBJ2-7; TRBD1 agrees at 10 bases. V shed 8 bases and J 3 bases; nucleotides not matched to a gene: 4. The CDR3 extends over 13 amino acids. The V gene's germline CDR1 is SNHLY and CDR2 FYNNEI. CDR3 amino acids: CASSRTGGYEQYF. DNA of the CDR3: TGTGCCAGCTCCAGGACAGGGGGCTACGAGCAGTACTTC.

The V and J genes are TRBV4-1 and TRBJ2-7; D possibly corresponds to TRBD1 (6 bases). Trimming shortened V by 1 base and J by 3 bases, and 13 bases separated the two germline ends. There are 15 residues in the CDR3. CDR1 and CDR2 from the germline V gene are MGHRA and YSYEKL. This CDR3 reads CASSQGSGHHYEQYF. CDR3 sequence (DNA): TGCGCCAGCAGCCAAGGTTCGGGACACCACTACGAGCAGTACTTC.

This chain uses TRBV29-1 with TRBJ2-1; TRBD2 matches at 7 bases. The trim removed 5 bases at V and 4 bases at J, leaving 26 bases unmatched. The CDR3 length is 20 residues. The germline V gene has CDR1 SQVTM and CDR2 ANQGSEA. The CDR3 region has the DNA TGCAGCGTTCAGGGTTTAAGGGCGGGAGTAGGTATGGGGGGATACAATGAGCAGTTCTTC. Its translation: CSVQGLRAGVGMGGYNEQFF.

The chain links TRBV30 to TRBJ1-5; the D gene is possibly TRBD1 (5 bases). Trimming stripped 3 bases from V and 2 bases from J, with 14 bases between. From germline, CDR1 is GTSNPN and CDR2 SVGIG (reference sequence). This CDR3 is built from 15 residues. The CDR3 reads CAWSRGERGNQPQHF. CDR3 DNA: TGTGCCTGGAGCCGGGGGGAAAGGGGCAATCAGCCCCAGCATTTT. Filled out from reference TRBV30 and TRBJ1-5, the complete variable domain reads SQTIHQWPATLVQPVGSPLSLECTVEGTSNPNLYWYRQAAGRGLQLLFYSVGIGQISSEVPQNLSASRPQDRQFILSSKKLLLSDSGFYLCAWSRGERGNQPQHFGDGTRLSIL.

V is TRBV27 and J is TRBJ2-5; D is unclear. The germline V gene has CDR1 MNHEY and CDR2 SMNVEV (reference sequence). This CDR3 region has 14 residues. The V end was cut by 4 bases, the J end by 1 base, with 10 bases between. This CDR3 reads CASSYRSSQETQYF. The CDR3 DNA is TGTGCCAGCAGTTATCGCAGTTCCCAAGAGACCCAGTACTTC.

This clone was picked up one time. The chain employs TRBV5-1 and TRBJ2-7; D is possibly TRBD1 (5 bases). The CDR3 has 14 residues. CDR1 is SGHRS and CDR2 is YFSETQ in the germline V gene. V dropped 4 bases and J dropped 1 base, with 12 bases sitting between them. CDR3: CASSRTDISYEQYF. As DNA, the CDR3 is TGCGCCAGCAGCCGGACGGACATTTCCTACGAGCAGTACTTC.

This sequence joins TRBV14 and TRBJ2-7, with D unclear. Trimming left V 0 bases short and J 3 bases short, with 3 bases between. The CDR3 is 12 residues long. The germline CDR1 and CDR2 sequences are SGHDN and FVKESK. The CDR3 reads CASSQEYYEQYF. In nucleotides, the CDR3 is TGTGCCAGCAGCCAAGAATACTACGAGCAGTACTTC. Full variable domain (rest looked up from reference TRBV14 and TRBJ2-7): EAGVTQFPSHSVIEKGQTVTLRCDPISGHDNLYWYRRVMGKEIKFLLHFVKESKQDESGMPNNRFLAERTGGTYSTLKVQPAELEDSGVYFCASSQEYYEQYFGPGTRLTVT.

CDR3 coding DNA: TGTGCCAGCAGGGATGGAGGACAGCTGGCTTTCTTT. Its protein is CASRDGGQLAFF. This chain links TRBV6-5 with TRBJ1-1, with D possibly being TRBD1 (6 bases). CDR1 is MNHEY, CDR2 SVGAGI, per germline. Trimming removed 6 bases from V and 11 bases from J, with 16 bases in between. CDR3 length equals 12 residues.